This TCR beta chain derives from a study of cytomegalovirus exposure and HLA in healthy donors. The ends lost 5 bases at V and 0 bases at J; junction bases unmatched: 3. The length of the CDR3 is 14 residues. Germline V gives CDR1 SGHRS, CDR2 YFSETQ. 13 Jbeta primers and 60 Vbeta primers were used for the PCR. The assay was immunoSEQ multiplex PCR, and TCRdb's table has in-frame clones only and misses some. The sample has about 110,000 clones, 65% to 80% seen once. Points from the study as a whole: Among CMV-associated TCR beta chains, most appeared HLA-restricted in a later analysis. The study recorded 164 TCR beta chains that were cytomegalovirus-associated.

Comment on this clone: As yet, its antigen is unknown.

Material: PBMCs. The TCR sequence derives from a man younger than 40 in good health and CMV-seropositive. The chain is built from TRBV5-1 and TRBJ2-5; 8 bases are shared with TRBD1. This CDR3 reads CASSGTGNQETQYF. As DNA, the CDR3 is TGCGCCAGCAGTGGGACAGGCAACCAAGAGACCCAGTACTTC.